Listed below are T cell receptor beta chains from one sample, sequenced in a study of T cell repertoires in cytomegalovirus infection. Which antigens these TCRs recognize remains unknown. TCRdb reanalysed the reads using MiXCR and keeps one entry per CDR3 protein. This sample has 300,000 to 400,000 distinct CDR3 sequences; 20% to 30% occur once, and the top ten carry 13%. The starting material was cultured PBMCs, obtained from culture after CMV antigen stimulation. Receptors were obtained from a human donor in good health (CMV status not recorded). Some clones in this sample may be carry-over from other donors' samples. The CDR3 runs from the conserved cysteine through the conserved F or W. D genes are given only for firm matches. Clone size appears in some rows only: once, few, many, or a class for an expanded clone.

clone_size,j_call,v_call,d_call,cdr3_aa,cdr3_nt
-,TRBJ1-2,TRBV5-1,TRBD1,CASSDGQANYGYTF,TGCGCCAGCAGCGATGGACAGGCTAACTATGGCTACACCTTC
-,TRBJ1-1,TRBV7-3,-,CASSLTRYGEAFF,TGTGCCAGCAGCTTAACCCGTTATGGTGAAGCTTTCTTT
-,TRBJ2-5,TRBV7-8,-,CASSLAGSPMSQYF,TGTGCCAGCAGCTTAGCTGGGTCCCCTATGAGCCAGTACTTC
few,TRBJ2-7,TRBV7-8,TRBD2,CASSLAAGDEQYF,TGTGCCAGCAGCTTAGCGGCGGGGGACGAGCAGTACTTC
many,TRBJ2-3,TRBV12-3/TRBV12-4,TRBD2,CASTRGSGRADTQYF,TGTGCCAGCACTCGTGGTAGCGGGAGGGCAGATACGCAGTATTTT
-,TRBJ1-6,TRBV18,-,CASSPGDFGNSPLHF,TGTGCCAGCTCACCGGGGGATTTCGGGAATTCACCCCTCCACTTT
-,TRBJ1-1,TRBV6-6,-,CAGSYDGGNTEAFF,TGTGCCGGCAGTTACGATGGGGGGAACACTGAAGCTTTCTTT
many,TRBJ1-2,TRBV7-2,-,CASSRWGNYGYTF,TGTGCCAGCAGCCGATGGGGCAACTATGGCTACACCTTC
once,TRBJ2-6,TRBV4-3,-,CASSQDGNSGANVLTF,TGCGCCAGCAGCCAAGACGGCAACTCTGGGGCCAACGTCCTGACTTTC
once,TRBJ2-7,TRBV10-3,-,CAISVKADEQYF,TGTGCCATCAGTGTAAAGGCTGACGAGCAGTACTTC
few,TRBJ2-7,TRBV7-2,TRBD2,CATRRASGNYEQYF,TGTGCCACCCGGCGGGCTAGCGGAAACTACGAGCAGTACTTC
-,TRBJ1-2,TRBV29-1,-,CSVNPSVDGYTF,TGCAGCGTTAACCCGAGTGTGGATGGCTACACCTTC
few,TRBJ2-3,TRBV15,TRBD1,CATSPRTGYTDTQYF,TGTGCCACCAGCCCCAGGACAGGCTACACAGATACGCAGTATTTT
many,TRBJ2-1,TRBV7-6,-,CASSRVATPLGEQFF,TGTGCCAGCAGCAGAGTAGCGACCCCTTTAGGGGAGCAGTTCTTC
-,TRBJ1-5,TRBV19,TRBD1,CASSISGQGIQPQHF,TGTGCCAGTAGTATTTCGGGACAGGGTATACAGCCCCAGCATTTT
-,TRBJ2-5,TRBV28,-,CASSLSGAGETQYF,TGTGCCAGCAGTTTAAGCGGCGCTGGGGAGACCCAGTACTTC
-,TRBJ2-7,TRBV19,-,CASSRGSVYEQYF,TGTGCCAGTAGTCGGGGGTCGGTCTACGAGCAGTACTTC
many,TRBJ1-3,TRBV7-4,-,CASSLLSLSNTIYF,TGTGCCAGCAGCTTATTGTCTCTATCGAACACCATATATTTT
few,TRBJ2-1,TRBV7-8,TRBD2,CASSSTKGLAAGDEQFF,TGTGCCAGCAGCTCAACTAAGGGACTAGCGGCTGGCGATGAGCAGTTCTTC
many,TRBJ1-1,TRBV7-2,-,CASSPAVGRLNTEAFF,TGTGCCAGCAGCCCCGCGGTGGGCAGACTGAACACTGAAGCTTTCTTT
-,TRBJ1-1,TRBV20-1,-,CSAREDGRKNTEAFF,TGCAGTGCTAGAGAGGACGGACGGAAGAACACTGAAGCTTTCTTT
-,TRBJ1-3,TRBV10-3,-,CATAGAFSSSGNTIYF,TGTGCCACCGCTGGGGCATTCAGTAGCTCTGGAAACACCATATATTTT
-,TRBJ2-3,TRBV5-4,TRBD2,CPSGSGRVTDTQYF,TGTCCCAGCGGTAGCGGGAGGGTCACAGATACGCAGTATTTT
-,TRBJ1-1,TRBV28,-,CASSPARGRGTEAFF,TGTGCCAGCAGTCCCGCGAGAGGGAGAGGCACTGAAGCTTTCTTT